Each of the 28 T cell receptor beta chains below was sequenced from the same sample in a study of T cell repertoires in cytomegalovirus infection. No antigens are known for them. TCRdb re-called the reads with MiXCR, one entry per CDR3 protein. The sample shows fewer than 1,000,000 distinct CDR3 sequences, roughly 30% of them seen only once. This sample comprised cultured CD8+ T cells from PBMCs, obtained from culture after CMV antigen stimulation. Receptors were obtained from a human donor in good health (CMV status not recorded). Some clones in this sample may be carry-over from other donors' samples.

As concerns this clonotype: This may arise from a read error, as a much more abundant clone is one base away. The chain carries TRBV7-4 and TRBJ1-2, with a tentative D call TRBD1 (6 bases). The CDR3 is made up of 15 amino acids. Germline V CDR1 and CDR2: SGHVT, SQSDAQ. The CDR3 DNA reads TGTGTCAGCAGCGAAGACAGGTATTTCTTCTATGGCTACACCTTC. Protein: CVSSEDRYFFYGYTF.

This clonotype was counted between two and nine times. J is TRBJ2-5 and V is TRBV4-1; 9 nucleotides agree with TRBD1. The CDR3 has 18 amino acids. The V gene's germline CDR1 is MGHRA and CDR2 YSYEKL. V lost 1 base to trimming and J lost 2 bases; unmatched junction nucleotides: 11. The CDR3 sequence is CASSQVHPGTGKQETQYF. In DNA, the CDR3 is TGCGCCAGCAGCCAAGTACACCCCGGGACAGGGAAACAAGAGACCCAGTACTTC.

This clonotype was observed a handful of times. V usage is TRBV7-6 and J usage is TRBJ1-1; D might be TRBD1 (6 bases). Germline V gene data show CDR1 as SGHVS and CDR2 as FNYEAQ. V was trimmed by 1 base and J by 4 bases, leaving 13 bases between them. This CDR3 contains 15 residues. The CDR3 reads CASSLDGGARTEAFF. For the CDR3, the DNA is TGTGCCAGCAGCTTAGATGGGGGGGCACGCACTGAAGCTTTCTTT.

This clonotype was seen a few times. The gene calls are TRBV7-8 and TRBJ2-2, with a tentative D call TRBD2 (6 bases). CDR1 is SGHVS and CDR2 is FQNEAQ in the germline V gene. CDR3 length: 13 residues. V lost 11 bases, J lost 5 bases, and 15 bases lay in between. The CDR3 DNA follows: TGTGCCGGCCGACCTCGGGGGACCGGGGAGCTGTTTTTT. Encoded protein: CAGRPRGTGELFF. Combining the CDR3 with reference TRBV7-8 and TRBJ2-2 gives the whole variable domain GAGVSQSPRYKVAKRGQDVALRCDPISGHVSLFWYQQALGQGPEFLTYFQNEAQLDKSGLPSDRFFAERPEGSVSTLKIQRTQQEDSAVYLCAGRPRGTGELFFGEGSRLTVL.

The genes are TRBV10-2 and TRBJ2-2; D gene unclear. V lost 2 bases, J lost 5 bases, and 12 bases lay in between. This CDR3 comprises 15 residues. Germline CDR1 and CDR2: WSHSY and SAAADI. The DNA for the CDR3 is TGCGCCAGCAGTGAGCCGGAGAGATCTACCGGGGAGCTGTTTTTT. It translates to CASSEPERSTGELFF.

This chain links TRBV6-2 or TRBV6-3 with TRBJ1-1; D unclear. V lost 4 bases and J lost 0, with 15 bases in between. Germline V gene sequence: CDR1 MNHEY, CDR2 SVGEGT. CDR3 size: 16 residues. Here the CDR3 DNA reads TGTGCCAGCAGTTCTGCGGGAAACCTAGTGAACACTGAAGCTTTCTTT. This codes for CASSSAGNLVNTEAFF.

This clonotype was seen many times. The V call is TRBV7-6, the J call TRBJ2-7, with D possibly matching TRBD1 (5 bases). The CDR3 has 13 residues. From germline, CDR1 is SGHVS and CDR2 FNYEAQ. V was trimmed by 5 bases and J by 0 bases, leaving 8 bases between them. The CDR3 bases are TGTGCCAGCAGCCCAGACAGCTCCTACGAGCAGTACTTC. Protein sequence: CASSPDSSYEQYF.

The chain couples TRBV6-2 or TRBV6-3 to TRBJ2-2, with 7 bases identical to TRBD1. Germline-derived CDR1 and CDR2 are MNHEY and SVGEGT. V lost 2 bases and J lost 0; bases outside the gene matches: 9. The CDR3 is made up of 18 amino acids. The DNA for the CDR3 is TGTGCCAGCAGTTACAATCGATGGGGGACAGCGAACACCGGGGAGCTGTTTTTT. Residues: CASSYNRWGTANTGELFF.

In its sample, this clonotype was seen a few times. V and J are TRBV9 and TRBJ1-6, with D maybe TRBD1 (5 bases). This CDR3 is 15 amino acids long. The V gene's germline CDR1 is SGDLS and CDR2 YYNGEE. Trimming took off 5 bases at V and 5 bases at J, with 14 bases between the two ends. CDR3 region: CASRSRDDDNSPLHF. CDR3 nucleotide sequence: TGTGCCAGCAGATCCCGGGACGATGATAATTCACCCCTCCACTTT.

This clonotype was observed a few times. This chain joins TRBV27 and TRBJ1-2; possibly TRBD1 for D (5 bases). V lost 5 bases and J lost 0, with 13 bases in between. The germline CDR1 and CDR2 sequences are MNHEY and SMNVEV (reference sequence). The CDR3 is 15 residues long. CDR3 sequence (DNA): TGTGCCAGCAGTCCATGGGACTCAGCTAACTATGGCTACACCTTC. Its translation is CASSPWDSANYGYTF.

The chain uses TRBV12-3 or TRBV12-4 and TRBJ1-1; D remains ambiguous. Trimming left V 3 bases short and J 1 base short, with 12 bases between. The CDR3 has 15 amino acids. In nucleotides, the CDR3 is TGTGCCAGCAGTTTTCCTTTCGGGGAGAACACTGAAGCTTTCTTT. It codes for CASSFPFGENTEAFF.

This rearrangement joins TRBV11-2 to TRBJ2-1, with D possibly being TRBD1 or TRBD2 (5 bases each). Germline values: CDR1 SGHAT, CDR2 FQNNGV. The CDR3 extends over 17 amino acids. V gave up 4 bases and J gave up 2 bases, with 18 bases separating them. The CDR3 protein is CASSSGPGTEAYNEQFF. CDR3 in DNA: TGTGCCAGCAGCTCAGGCCCCGGGACGGAGGCCTACAATGAGCAGTTCTTC.

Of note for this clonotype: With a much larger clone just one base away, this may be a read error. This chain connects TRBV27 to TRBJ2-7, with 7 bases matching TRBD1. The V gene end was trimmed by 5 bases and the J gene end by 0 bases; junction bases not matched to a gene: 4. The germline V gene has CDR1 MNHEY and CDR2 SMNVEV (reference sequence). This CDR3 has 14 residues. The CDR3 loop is CASSEQGSSYEQYV. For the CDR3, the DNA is TGTGCCAGCAGTGAACAGGGGAGCTCCTACGAGCAGTACGTC.

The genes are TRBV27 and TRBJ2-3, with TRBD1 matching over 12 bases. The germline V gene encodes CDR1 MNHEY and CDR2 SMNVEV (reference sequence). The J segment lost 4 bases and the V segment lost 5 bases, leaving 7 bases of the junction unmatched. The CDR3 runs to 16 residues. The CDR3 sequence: CASSRLRDRGPDTQYF. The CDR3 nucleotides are TGTGCCAGCAGTAGACTCCGGGACAGGGGGCCAGATACGCAGTATTTT.

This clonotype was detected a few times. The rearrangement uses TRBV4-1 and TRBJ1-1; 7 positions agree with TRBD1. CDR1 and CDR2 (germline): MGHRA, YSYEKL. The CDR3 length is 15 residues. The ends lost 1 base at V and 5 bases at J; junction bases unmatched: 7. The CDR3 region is CASSQAGTDGTEAFF. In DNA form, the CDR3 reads TGCGCCAGCAGCCAAGCCGGGACAGATGGGACTGAAGCTTTCTTT.

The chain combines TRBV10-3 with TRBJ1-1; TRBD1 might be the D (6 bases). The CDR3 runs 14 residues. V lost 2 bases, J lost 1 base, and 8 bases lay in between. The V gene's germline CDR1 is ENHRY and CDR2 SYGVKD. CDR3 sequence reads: CAISEKTGNTEAFF. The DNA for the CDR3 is TGTGCCATCAGTGAGAAGACAGGGAACACTGAAGCTTTCTTT.

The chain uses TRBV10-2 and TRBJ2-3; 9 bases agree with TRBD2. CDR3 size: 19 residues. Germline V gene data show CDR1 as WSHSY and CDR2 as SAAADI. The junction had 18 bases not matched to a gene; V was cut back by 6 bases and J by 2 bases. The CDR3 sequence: CASSQILGERGASTDTQYF. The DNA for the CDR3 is TGCGCCAGCAGCCAAATTCTGGGAGAGCGGGGGGCTTCCACAGATACGCAGTATTTT.

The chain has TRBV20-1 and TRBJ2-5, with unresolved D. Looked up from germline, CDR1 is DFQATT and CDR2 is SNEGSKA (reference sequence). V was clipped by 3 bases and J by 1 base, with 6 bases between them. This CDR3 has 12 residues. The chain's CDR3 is CSARTPQETQYF. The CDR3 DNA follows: TGCAGTGCTAGGACACCCCAAGAGACCCAGTACTTC.

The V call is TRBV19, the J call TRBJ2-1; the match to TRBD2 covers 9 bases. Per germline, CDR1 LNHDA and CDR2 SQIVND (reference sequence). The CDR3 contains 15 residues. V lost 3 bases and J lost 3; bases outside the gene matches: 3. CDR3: CASSILAGYYNEQFF. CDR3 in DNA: TGTGCCAGTAGTATCCTAGCGGGGTACTACAATGAGCAGTTCTTC.

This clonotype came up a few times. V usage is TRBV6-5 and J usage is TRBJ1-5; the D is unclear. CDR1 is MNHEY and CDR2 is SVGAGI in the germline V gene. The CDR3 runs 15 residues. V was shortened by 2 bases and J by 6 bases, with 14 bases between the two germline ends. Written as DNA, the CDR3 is TGTGCCAGCAGTTACCGACCCGGAGGCGGTCAGCCCCAGCATTTT. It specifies CASSYRPGGGQPQHF.

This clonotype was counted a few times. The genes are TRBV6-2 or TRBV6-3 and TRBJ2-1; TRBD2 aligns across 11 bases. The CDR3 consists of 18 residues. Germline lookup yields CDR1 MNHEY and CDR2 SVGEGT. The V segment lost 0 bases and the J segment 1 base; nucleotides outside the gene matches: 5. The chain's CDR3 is CASSYSISGGESYNEQFF. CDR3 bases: TGTGCCAGCAGTTACTCGATTAGCGGGGGGGAGTCCTACAATGAGCAGTTCTTC.

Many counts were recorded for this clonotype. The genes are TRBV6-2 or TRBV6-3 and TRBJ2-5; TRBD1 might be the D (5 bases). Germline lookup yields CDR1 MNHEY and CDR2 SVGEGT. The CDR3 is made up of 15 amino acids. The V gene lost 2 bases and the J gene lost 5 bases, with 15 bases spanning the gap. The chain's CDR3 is CASSYQAGFRETQYF. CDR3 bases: TGTGCCAGCAGTTACCAGGCAGGGTTTCGGGAGACCCAGTACTTC.

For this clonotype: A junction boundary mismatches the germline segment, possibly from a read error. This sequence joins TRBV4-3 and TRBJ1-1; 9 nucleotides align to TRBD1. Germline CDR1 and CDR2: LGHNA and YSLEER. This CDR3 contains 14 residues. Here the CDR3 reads CASSQEGQGTEALF. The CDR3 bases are TGCGCCAGCAGCCAAGAGGGACAGGGCACTGAAGCTTTATTT.

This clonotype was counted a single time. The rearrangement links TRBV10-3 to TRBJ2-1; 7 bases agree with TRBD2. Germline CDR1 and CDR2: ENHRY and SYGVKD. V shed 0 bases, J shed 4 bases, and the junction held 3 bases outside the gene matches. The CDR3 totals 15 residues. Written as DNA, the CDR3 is TGTGCCATCAGTGAGTCCAGCGGGGTGTACAATGAGCAGTTCTTC. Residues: CAISESSGVYNEQFF.

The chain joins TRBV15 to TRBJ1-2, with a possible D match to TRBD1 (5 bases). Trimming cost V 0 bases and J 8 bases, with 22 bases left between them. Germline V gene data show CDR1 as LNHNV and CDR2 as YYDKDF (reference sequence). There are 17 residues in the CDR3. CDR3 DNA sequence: TGTGCCACCAGCAGAGATCAGGTCAGGGCGGATTTCCGCGGCTACACCTTC. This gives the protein CATSRDQVRADFRGYTF. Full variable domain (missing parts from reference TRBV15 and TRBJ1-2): DAMVIQNPRYQVTQFGKPVTLSCSQTLNHNVMYWYQQKSSQAPKLLFHYYDKDFNNEADTPDNFQSRRPNTSFCFLDIRSPGLGDTAMYLCATSRDQVRADFRGYTFGSGTRLTVV.

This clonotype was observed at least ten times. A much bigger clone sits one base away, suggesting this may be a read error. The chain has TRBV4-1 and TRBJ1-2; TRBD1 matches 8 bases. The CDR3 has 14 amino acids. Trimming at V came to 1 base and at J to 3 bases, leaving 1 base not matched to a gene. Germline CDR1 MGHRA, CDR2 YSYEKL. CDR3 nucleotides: TGCGCCAGCAGCCAAGTGACAGGGGACTATGGCTACACCTTC. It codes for CASSQVTGDYGYTF.

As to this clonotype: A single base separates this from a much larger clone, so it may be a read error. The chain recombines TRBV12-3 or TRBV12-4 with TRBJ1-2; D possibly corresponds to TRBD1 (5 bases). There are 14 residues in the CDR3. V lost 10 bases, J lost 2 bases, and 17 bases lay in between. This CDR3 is CAILNLDRNYGYTF. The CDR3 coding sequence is TGTGCCATCCTTAATCTAGACAGAAACTATGGCTACACCTTC.

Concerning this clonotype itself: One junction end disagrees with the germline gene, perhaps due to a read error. The CDR3 nucleotides are TGTGCCAGCAGCCAACCGCACACTGAGAACACTGAAGCTTTCTTT. This translates into CASSQPHTENTEAFF. This chain connects TRBV4-1 to TRBJ1-1; D is unresolved. The CDR3 is 15 amino acids. Germline V gene lookup returns CDR1 MGHRA and CDR2 YSYEKL.